One and the same sample provided the 17 T cell receptor beta chains below, sequenced in a study of cytomegalovirus exposure and HLA in healthy donors. The primer mix had 60 Vbeta and 13 Jbeta primers. Measured with immunoSEQ multiplex PCR; TCRdb has only the in-frame clones, and not every one. The sample has 160,000 or so clones; roughly 80% are singletons. The specimen sequenced was PBMCs. The receptors come from a woman aged 30 to 39 in good health and CMV-seropositive.

Comments on this clone: One junction end disagrees with the germline gene, perhaps due to a read error. V and J are TRBV5-4 and TRBJ1-1; 7 positions match TRBD1. CDR3 length equals 18 residues. Germline V gene sequence: CDR1 SGHNT, CDR2 YYREEE (reference sequence). The CDR3, as DNA: TGCGCCAGCAGCCAAGATTGGGTTGTTGGTACAGGGGAGACTGAAGCTTTCTTT. Amino acids: CASSQDWVVGTGETEAFF. The whole variable domain, filled in from reference TRBV5-4 and TRBJ1-1, reads ETGVTQSPTHLIKTRGQQVTLRCSSQSGHNTVSWYQQALGQGPQFIFQYYREEENGRGNFPPRFSGLQFPNYSSELNVNALELDDSALYLCASSQDWVVGTGETEAFFGQGTRLTVV.

The chain joins TRBV6-5 to TRBJ1-2; D is ambiguous. Trimming stripped 4 bases from V and 3 bases from J, with 9 bases between. Germline CDR1 is MNHEY and CDR2 is SVGAGI. CDR3 size: 13 residues. The CDR3 region is CASSSREDYGYTF. The CDR3, as DNA: TGTGCCAGCAGTTCAAGGGAGGACTATGGCTACACCTTC.

J is TRBJ2-3 and V is TRBV5-1; no clear D. Germline loops: CDR1 SGHRS, CDR2 YFSETQ. V was cut by 4 bases and J by 6 bases, with 6 bases left in between. The length of the CDR3 is 11 residues. CDR3 nucleotide sequence: TGCGCCAGCAGCCGGAGTGATACGCAGTATTTT. Its translation is CASSRSDTQYF.

This chain joins TRBV2 and TRBJ2-2; no definite D call. The V end was cut by 3 bases, the J end by 13 bases, with 15 bases between. There are 13 residues in the CDR3. Germline V gives CDR1 SNHLY, CDR2 FYNNEI. The CDR3 nucleotides are TGTGCCAGCAGTGATGAGTTAACGAGCGTGCTGTTTTTT. Its translation is CASSDELTSVLFF. Together with reference TRBV2 and TRBJ2-2, the CDR3 gives the full variable domain: EPEVTQTPSHQVTQMGQEVILRCVPISNHLYFYWYRQILGQKVEFLVSFYNNEISEKSEIFDDQFSVERPDGSNFTLKIRSTKLEDSAMYFCASSDELTSVLFFGEGSRLTVL.

The rearrangement uses TRBV7-9 and TRBJ2-5; D might be TRBD1 (5 bases). Between the trimmed V and J ends, which lost 1 base and 1 base, there was a span of 10 bases. The V gene's germline CDR1 is SEHNR and CDR2 FQNEAQ (reference sequence). The CDR3 consists of 15 residues. This chain's CDR3 is CASSLEGRGQETQYF. The CDR3 DNA reads TGTGCCAGCAGCTTAGAGGGTAGGGGCCAAGAGACCCAGTACTTC.

In its sample, this clone was seen a few times. The J gene is TRBJ2-2, the V gene TRBV5-6; 7 bases are shared with TRBD2. The CDR3 has 14 residues. CDR1 and CDR2 from the germline V gene are SGHDT and YYEEEE. Trimming removed 5 bases from V and 0 bases from J; junction bases left unmatched: 1. The CDR3 coding sequence is TGTGCCAGCAGTCGGGGGGCGAACACCGGGGAGCTGTTTTTT. Amino acid sequence: CASSRGANTGELFF.

The chain links TRBV7-9 to TRBJ2-5, with TRBD1 matching over 8 bases. The DNA end is more similar to TRBJ2-7, so the J call may be wrong. The CDR3 totals 15 residues. Germline values: CDR1 SEHNR, CDR2 FQNEAQ (reference sequence). The CDR3 sequence is CASSDRGSPHYEQYF. For the CDR3, the DNA is TGTGCCAGCAGTGACAGGGGCTCTCCCCACTACGAGCAGTACTTC.

This clone was seen once. The chain links TRBV9 to TRBJ1-1; D is uncertain. Germline V lookup: CDR1 SGDLS, CDR2 YYNGEE. The V gene lost 4 bases and the J gene lost 6 bases, with 13 bases spanning the gap. The CDR3 runs to 13 residues. As DNA, the CDR3 is TGTGCCAGCAGCCCCGGGTCACCGGCTGAAGCTTTCTTT. Translated: CASSPGSPAEAFF.

The chain employs TRBV10-3 and TRBJ1-2; no firm D call. Germline V gene sequence: CDR1 ENHRY, CDR2 SYGVKD. V lost 0 bases, J lost 6 bases, and 11 bases lay in between. The CDR3 has 14 residues. CDR3 bases: TGTGCCATCAGTGAGTCGGCCGCTTTCCATGGCTACACCTTC. Translation gives CAISESAAFHGYTF.

This chain links TRBV15 with TRBJ1-6, with TRBD1 identical over 10 bases. With V trimmed by 3 bases and J by 7 bases, 3 bases remained unmatched. The V gene's germline CDR1 is LNHNV and CDR2 YYDKDF (reference sequence). CDR3 size: 15 residues. The CDR3 DNA reads as TGTGCCACCAGCAGGGCGGGACAGGGGAATTCACCCCTCCACTTT. Translating gives CATSRAGQGNSPLHF.

The chain combines TRBV29-1 with TRBJ1-2; 7 bases map to TRBD1. The germline CDR1 and CDR2 sequences are SQVTM and ANQGSEA. This CDR3 is 14 amino acids long. J lost 4 bases, V lost 0 bases, and 5 bases had no gene match. CDR3 protein: CSVEDREGAYGYTF. The CDR3 coding sequence is TGCAGCGTTGAAGATCGGGAGGGGGCCTATGGCTACACCTTC. Full variable domain (missing parts from reference TRBV29-1 and TRBJ1-2): SAVISQKPSRDICQRGTSLTIQCQVDSQVTMMFWYRQQPGQSLTLIATANQGSEATYESGFVIDKFPISRPNLTFSTLTVSNMSPEDSSIYLCSVEDREGAYGYTFGSGTRLTVV.

The V gene is TRBV30, the J gene TRBJ1-3; D gene unclear. V lost 2 bases to trimming and J lost 0 bases, with 5 bases between them. Germline lookup yields CDR1 GTSNPN and CDR2 SVGIG (reference sequence). CDR3 length: 13 residues. CDR3 sequence: CAWSLDSGNTIYF. As DNA, the CDR3 is TGTGCCTGGAGTTTAGACTCTGGAAACACCATATATTTT.

CDR3 in DNA: TGCAGCGTTGAATTCGGGACAGAAGCCTACGAGCAGTACTTC. It translates to CSVEFGTEAYEQYF. The chain recombines TRBV29-1 with TRBJ2-7; the match to TRBD1 covers 7 bases. The ends lost 2 bases at V and 2 bases at J; junction bases unmatched: 6. The CDR3 runs 14 residues. CDR1 is SQVTM and CDR2 is ANQGSEA in the germline V gene.

This clone was seen once. For the CDR3, the DNA is TGTGCTAGTGGCCCCAGGGGTGGAGGATACAATGAGCAGTTCTTC. This encodes CASGPRGGGYNEQFF. The chain links TRBV12-5 to TRBJ2-1; TRBD1 is a possible D gene (6 bases). Trimming removed 6 bases at V and 4 bases at J, with 16 bases between. The CDR3 sequence is 15 residues long. Germline assignment: CDR1 LGHNT and CDR2 FRNRAP.

This chain joins TRBV6-5 and TRBJ1-4; 11 bases are a match to TRBD1. This CDR3 is built from 14 residues. The germline V gene encodes CDR1 MNHEY and CDR2 SVGAGI. Unmatched junction bases numbered 3, after V lost 4 bases and J lost 8 bases. The CDR3: CASSLGQGVEKLFF. CDR3 sequence (DNA): TGTGCCAGCAGTTTGGGACAGGGGGTCGAAAAACTGTTTTTT.

The chain carries TRBV7-3 and TRBJ2-5, with no clear D. CDR3 length equals 13 residues. The V and J ends lost 5 bases and 2 bases respectively, with 9 bases between them. In germline, CDR1 is SGHTA, CDR2 FQGTGA. The CDR3 DNA sequence: TGTGCCAGCAGCCTGACACGGCAAGAGACCCAGTACTTC. Amino acids: CASSLTRQETQYF.

About this clone: Other DNA sequences in this specimen translate into the identical CDR3. The rearrangement links TRBV9 to TRBJ1-1; 7 nucleotides line up with TRBD1. Germline V lookup: CDR1 SGDLS, CDR2 YYNGEE. The V segment lost 4 bases and the J segment 5 bases; nucleotides outside the gene matches: 5. The CDR3 is 13 residues long. The DNA for the CDR3 is TGTGCCAGCAGCCCCGGACAGGCTACTGAAGCTTTCTTT. Amino acids: CASSPGQATEAFF.